The 28 T cell receptor beta chains reported below all come from one sample, sequenced in a study of monozygotic twins with inflammatory bowel disease. No DNA is given; TCRdb re-called the 5' RACE reads and lists each CDR3 protein once. The sample totals around 140,000 distinct CDR3 sequences; its top ten clones hold 2% to 3%. The sequencing input was blood. The source is a human donor with ulcerative colitis or Crohn's disease, or a healthy co-twin of an affected twin (not recorded which).

V and J are TRBV12-3 or TRBV12-4 and TRBJ1-2; TCRdb outputs TRBD1, but without DNA this stays unchecked. The CDR3 extends over 15 amino acids. The CDR3 loop is CASSPRTGGVYGYTF.

V is TRBV25-1 and J is TRBJ2-7; the D call of TRBD2 rests on TCRdb alone, since no DNA is present to check it. CDR1 is MGHDK, CDR2 SYGVNS, per germline. The CDR3 spans 14 residues. The CDR3 protein is CASSEFEGFYEQYF.

V and J are TRBV7-9 and TRBJ1-4; the TCRdb D gene call, TRBD1, has no DNA to confirm it. The CDR3 spans 14 residues. Germline CDR1 SEHNR, CDR2 FQNEAQ (reference sequence). The CDR3 protein is CASSAGTGYEKLFF.

V gene TRBV19 combines with J gene TRBJ2-6. Germline V gene lookup returns CDR1 LNHDA and CDR2 SQIVND (reference sequence). This CDR3 contains 17 residues. CDR3 residues: CASSILGSNSGANVLTF.

The V and J genes are TRBV11-2 and TRBJ2-5; there is no DNA to check the TCRdb D call of TRBD1. Germline CDR1 reads SGHAT; CDR2 reads FQNNGV. This CDR3 region has 14 residues. The CDR3 is CASSTYRGRETQYF.

This chain links TRBV7-2 with TRBJ2-5; there is no DNA to check the TCRdb D call of TRBD1. CDR3 length: 15 amino acids. The germline V gene encodes CDR1 SGHTA and CDR2 FQGNSA. CDR3 residues: CASTYDRGRGETQYF.

The J gene is TRBJ2-7, the V gene TRBV7-9; checking the TCRdb D call of TRBD2 is not possible without DNA. Germline CDR1 and CDR2: SEHNR and FQNEAQ (reference sequence). The CDR3 length is 14 residues. The CDR3 is CASSRLTAGYEQYF.

This chain uses TRBV5-4 with TRBJ2-3; TCRdb outputs TRBD2, but without DNA this stays unchecked. The CDR3 totals 16 residues. Germline-derived CDR1 and CDR2 are SGHNT and YYREEE (reference sequence). The CDR3 region is CASSLEFRGGPDTQYF.

This rearrangement joins TRBV5-1 to TRBJ2-2. There are 15 residues in the CDR3. Germline assignment: CDR1 SGHRS and CDR2 YFSETQ. CDR3 in amino acids: CASSLGRPNTGELFF.

The chain joins TRBV28 to TRBJ2-7; TCRdb reports TRBD2, a call that lacks DNA to check it against. Germline CDR1 reads MDHEN; CDR2 reads SYDVKM. This CDR3 contains 16 residues. CDR3 region: CASSPEDWRGGYEQYF.

The rearrangement joins TRBV6-2 or TRBV6-3 to TRBJ1-1; as DNA is missing, the TRBD1 call by TCRdb cannot be tested. Germline CDR1 reads MNHEY; CDR2 reads SVGEGT. The CDR3 is 15 residues long. The chain's CDR3 is CASTLGGILVTEAFF.

J is TRBJ2-1 and V is TRBV6-2 or TRBV6-3. The CDR3 contains 12 residues. Germline V gene sequence: CDR1 MNHEY, CDR2 SVGEGT. The CDR3 loop is CASSLPYNEQFF.

The J gene is TRBJ1-2, the V gene TRBV27; TCRdb's D call, TRBD1, is unchecked because there is no DNA. Germline CDR1 MNHEY, CDR2 SMNVEV (reference sequence). This CDR3 is 15 amino acids long. The CDR3 sequence: CASSFRTGEDYGYTF.

The genes are TRBV28 and TRBJ1-6. Germline CDR1 reads MDHEN; CDR2 reads SYDVKM. This CDR3 is 15 amino acids long. This chain's CDR3 is CASHGSYSYNSPLHF.

This chain joins TRBV7-2 and TRBJ1-6. The CDR3 runs 12 residues. CDR1 is SGHTA and CDR2 is FQGNSA in the germline V gene. Here the CDR3 reads CASSSQWSPLHF.

The V gene is TRBV5-1, the J gene TRBJ1-4. Per germline, CDR1 SGHRS and CDR2 YFSETQ. The CDR3 covers 14 residues. This CDR3 reads CASSSDATNEKLFF.

The chain joins TRBV6-4 to TRBJ2-2; TCRdb proposes TRBD2, but this gene call is untestable without DNA. From germline, CDR1 is MRHNA and CDR2 SNTAGT. The CDR3 covers 14 residues. CDR3: CASSERGGTGELFF.

The chain recombines TRBV5-1 with TRBJ2-7; there is no DNA to check the TCRdb D call of TRBD2. The CDR3 has 15 amino acids. Germline assignment: CDR1 SGHRS and CDR2 YFSETQ. The CDR3: CASSLVGPQSYEQYF.

The chain uses TRBV7-6 and TRBJ1-4. The CDR3 is 14 residues long. Germline V gene data show CDR1 as SGHVS and CDR2 as FNYEAQ. The CDR3: CASSWGPDNEKLFF. Drawing the rest from reference TRBV7-6 and TRBJ1-4, the complete variable domain is GAGVSQSPRYKVTKRGQDVALRCDPISGHVSLYWYRQALGQGPEFLTYFNYEAQQDKSGLPNDRFSAERPEGSISTLTIQRTEQRDSAMYRCASSWGPDNEKLFFGSGTQLSVL.

The CDR3 here is CSATTSGGPGTQYF. The gene calls are TRBV20-1 and TRBJ2-3; the D call from TCRdb, TRBD2, cannot be confirmed without DNA. Germline CDR1 is DFQATT and CDR2 is SNEGSKA (reference sequence). The length of the CDR3 is 14 residues.

This chain joins TRBV29-1 and TRBJ2-1; no DNA is available, so the TRBD1 call from TCRdb remains unchecked. Germline CDR1 reads SQVTM; CDR2 reads ANQGSEA. The CDR3 is 14 residues long. The CDR3 sequence: CSVWTGLVGSEQFF.

This chain links TRBV18 with TRBJ2-4. The CDR3 loop spans 14 amino acids. Germline V lookup: CDR1 KGHSH, CDR2 LQKENI. CDR3 region: CASSPQGSKNIQYF.

The V gene is TRBV7-2, the J gene TRBJ2-7. Germline assignment: CDR1 SGHTA and CDR2 FQGNSA. The CDR3 length is 11 residues. The CDR3 reads CASSFLYEQYF.

The rearrangement links TRBV5-1 to TRBJ2-7; TCRdb designates TRBD2, a call that cannot be tested without DNA. The germline V gene has CDR1 SGHRS and CDR2 YFSETQ. This CDR3 is built from 13 residues. The CDR3 sequence: CASSSGWGYEQYF.

The V and J genes are TRBV21-1 and TRBJ2-7; the D gene TCRdb calls, TRBD1, cannot be checked with no DNA. TRBV21-1 is deemed a pseudogene. The CDR3 has 15 amino acids. CDR3 residues: CASSMGQGDKDEQYF.

The chain joins TRBV6-5 to TRBJ2-7; no DNA is available, so the TRBD1 call from TCRdb remains unchecked. The CDR3 consists of 14 residues. The germline V gene encodes CDR1 MNHEY and CDR2 SVGAGI. The CDR3 spells CASSYYGGGYEQYF.

The chain uses TRBV12-3 or TRBV12-4 and TRBJ2-6. The CDR3 runs 15 residues. The CDR3 is CASSFGSSGANVLTF.

V and J are TRBV12-3 or TRBV12-4 and TRBJ2-7; TCRdb proposes TRBD2, but this gene call is untestable without DNA. This CDR3 comprises 13 residues. CDR3 protein: CASSLEGPYEQYF.